This TCR beta chain was identified during a study of shared clonotypes between healthy human individuals. This CDR3 comprises 18 residues. Per germline, CDR1 LNHDA and CDR2 SQIVND (reference sequence). The V and J ends lost 7 bases and 0 bases, in that order; junction bases with no gene match: 16. Generated by immunoSEQ multiplex PCR, the TCRdb table keeps only in-frame clones and is missing some. The sample holds a few million clones, 85% to 95% seen once. The sample was naive CD4+ T cells from PBMCs. This sample's subset: CD45RA+ positively selected. The chain is built from TRBV19 and TRBJ2-3, with TRBD1 identical over 7 bases. The sequence derives from a man younger than 35 in good health. Some clones in this sample may be carry-over from other donors' samples. The CDR3 here is CASTLTGRGTASTDTQYF. As DNA, the CDR3 is TGTGCCAGTACCCTAACGGGGCGTGGGACAGCAAGCACAGATACGCAGTATTTT.